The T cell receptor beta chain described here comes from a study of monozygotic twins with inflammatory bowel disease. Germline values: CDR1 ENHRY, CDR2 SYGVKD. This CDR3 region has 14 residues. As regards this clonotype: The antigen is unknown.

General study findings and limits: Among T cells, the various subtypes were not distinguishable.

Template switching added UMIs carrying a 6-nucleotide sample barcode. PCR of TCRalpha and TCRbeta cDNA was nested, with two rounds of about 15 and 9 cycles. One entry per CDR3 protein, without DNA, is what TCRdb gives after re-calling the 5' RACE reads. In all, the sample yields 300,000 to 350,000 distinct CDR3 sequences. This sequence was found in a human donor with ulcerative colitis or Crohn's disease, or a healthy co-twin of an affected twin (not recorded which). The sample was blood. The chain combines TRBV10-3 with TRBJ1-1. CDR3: CAISGAGGNTEAFF.